Listed below are T cell receptor beta chains from one sample, sequenced in a study of preoperative IRX-2 immunotherapy in early breast cancer. Produced via immunoSEQ multiplex PCR; TCRdb's table is partial and in-frame only. Of 40,000 to 45,000 clones listed, 60% to 85% were seen once; the top ten hold roughly 1.2%. The sequencing used tumor tissue, collected after IRX-2 immunotherapy. These receptor sequences come from a human donor with breast cancer. Each CDR3 is given with its conserved first and last residue. Fields, in order: V gene, D gene, J gene, clone size, CDR3 length, CDR3 DNA, CDR3 protein. D genes are given only for firm matches. Expanded clones are given a class, and other clones once, few, many or no size at all.

>TRBV6-8|TRBD2|TRBJ2-4|-|14
TGTGCCAGCATGGGAACTAGCGGGAGCAACATTCAGTACTTC
CASMGTSGSNIQYF
>TRBV19|TRBD1|TRBJ2-3|once|15
TGTGCCACCCGGGACAGGCCCGCTAGCACAGATACGCAGTATTTT
CATRDRPASTDTQYF
>TRBV7-8|TRBD1|TRBJ1-2|-|16
TGTGCCAGCAGCCAAGACGGACAGGGGGCGTTCTATGGCTACACCTTC
CASSQDGQGAFYGYTF
>TRBV10-2|-|TRBJ2-7|once|12
TGCGCCAGCCTCCCTCGGTGCCACGAGCAGTACTTC
CASLPRCHEQYF
>TRBV18|-|TRBJ2-2|-|16
TGTGCCAGCTCACCACCGGTGGCAGTGAACACCGGGGAGCTGTTTTTT
CASSPPVAVNTGELFF
>TRBV11-3|-|TRBJ2-1|-|15
TGTGCCAGCAGCTTAGACAGGGCCTCATACAATGAGCAGTTCTTC
CASSLDRASYNEQFF
>TRBV5-1|TRBD2|TRBJ2-3|-|15
TGCGCCAGCAGCTTGGAGGCTAGCGGGACAGATACGCAGTATTTT
CASSLEASGTDTQYF
>TRBV18|-|TRBJ2-2|-|14
TGTGCCAGCTCACCCGGGTCTTACACCGGGGAGCTGTTTTTT
CASSPGSYTGELFF
>TRBV11-3|-|TRBJ1-3|-|15
TGTGCCAGCAGCTTGCACAAGGGCTCTGGAAACACCATATATTTT
CASSLHKGSGNTIYF
>TRBV6-8|-|TRBJ2-6|-|12
TGTGCCAGTAGCTCTGGGGCCAACGTCCTGACTTTC
CASSSGANVLTF
>TRBV18|TRBD1|TRBJ1-2|-|15
TGTGCCAGTCGCAAGATCGACAGGGGCCGCGATGGCTACACCTTC
CASRKIDRGRDGYTF
>TRBV6-8|TRBD2|TRBJ2-1|once|13
TGTGCCAGCAGTTTTTCGGGGGGGAATGAGCAGTTCTTC
CASSFSGGNEQFF
>TRBV19|-|TRBJ1-5|-|14
TGTGCCAGTGCTAACCAGCAGGGGCGTCAGCCCCAGCATTTT
CASANQQGRQPQHF
>TRBV5-1|-|TRBJ1-4|-|16
TGCGCCAGCAGCTGGGGGGACACATCCAACCTTGAAAAACTGTTTTTT
CASSWGDTSNLEKLFF
>TRBV6-8|TRBD1|TRBJ2-1|-|14
TGTGCCACCAAATCCGGGACAGTAGTCGGCGAGCAGTTCTTC
CATKSGTVVGEQFF
>TRBV5-1|-|TRBJ1-4|-|15
TGCGCCAGCAGCTTGGGAGATACTGGGGTAGAAAAACTGTTTTTT
CASSLGDTGVEKLFF
>TRBV18|TRBD1|TRBJ1-2|-|15
TGTGCCAGCTCACCAGGACAGGGAGAATGGGTGGGCTACACCTTC
CASSPGQGEWVGYTF
>TRBV5-1|TRBD1|TRBJ2-7|-|15
TGCGCCAGCAGTACCGGGACAGGGGACCCTTACGAGCAGTACTTC
CASSTGTGDPYEQYF
>TRBV7-7|-|TRBJ1-3|few|16
TGTGCCAGCAGCGGTCGGGGGCGGTTCTCTGGAAACACCATATATTTT
CASSGRGRFSGNTIYF
>TRBV11-3|TRBD2|TRBJ2-3|few|15
TGTGCCAGCAGCCCACTAGCGGGAGTCCCAGATACGCAGTATTTT
CASSPLAGVPDTQYF
>TRBV11-3|-|TRBJ1-6|few|14
TGTGCCAGCAGCTTGGCCGGGGATCATTCACCCCTCCACTTT
CASSLAGDHSPLHF
>TRBV6-8|-|TRBJ2-7|once|14
TGTGCCAGCAGTATAGGACACGGCGGGGACGAGCAGTACTTC
CASSIGHGGDEQYF
>TRBV5-1|TRBD2|TRBJ2-3|-|19
TGCGCCAGCAGCTTGGCCGGGGTAGCGGGGGGACGAAGCACAGATACGCAGTATTTT
CASSLAGVAGGRSTDTQYF
>TRBV6-8|-|TRBJ1-6|once|15
TGTGCCAGCAGTTACGGGTTGAGGGGATACTCACCCCTCCACTTT
CASSYGLRGYSPLHF
>TRBV6-8|TRBD1|TRBJ2-1|medium-sized|15
TGTGCCAGCAGCGAGACACAGGGGGGCTACAATGAGCAGTTCTTC
CASSETQGGYNEQFF
>TRBV6-8|TRBD1|TRBJ2-5|-|15
TGTGCCAGTATCCCGCCGGGACAGGGTTCAGAGACCCAGTACTTC
CASIPPGQGSETQYF
>TRBV5-1|-|TRBJ1-2|-|16
TGCGCCAGCAGCTTGACCCACGCTCGGACAAGCGATGGCTACACCTTC
CASSLTHARTSDGYTF
>TRBV6-8|-|TRBJ1-2|-|13
TGTGCCAGCAGTTACTTCGGCGACTATGGCTACACCTTC
CASSYFGDYGYTF
>TRBV11-3|TRBD1|TRBJ2-1|-|15
TGTGCCAGCAGCTCCCGGGACAGGGCCTACAATGAGCAGTTCTTC
CASSSRDRAYNEQFF
>TRBV30|-|TRBJ2-7|-|14
TGTGCCTGGAGCAGAGGAGGTTGGACCTACGAGCAGTACTTC
CAWSRGGWTYEQYF
>TRBV11-3|-|TRBJ1-1|few|16
TGTGCCAGCAGCTTAGTAAGGGTCCCAATGAACACTGAAGCTTTCTTT
CASSLVRVPMNTEAFF
>TRBV18|-|TRBJ2-5|-|13
TGTGCCAGCTCACCTCGGACCAAAGAGACCCAGTACTTC
CASSPRTKETQYF
>TRBV6-8|TRBD2|TRBJ2-5|-|15
TGTGCCAGCACCGGATGGGGGGGGGATGTTGAGACCCAGTACTTC
CASTGWGGDVETQYF
>TRBV30|-|TRBJ1-2|-|13
TGTGCCTGGAGTGTACCCCGGTCCTATGGCTACACCTTC
CAWSVPRSYGYTF
>TRBV7-7|-|TRBJ1-5|medium-sized|18
TGTGCCAGCAGCTTAGGGTTTTTAGACAGAAACCTAGATCAGCCCCAGCATTTT
CASSLGFLDRNLDQPQHF
>TRBV6-8|-|TRBJ1-2|-|15
TGTGCCATCACCGATGCGAGGGGAGGATACTATGGCTACACCTTC
CAITDARGGYYGYTF
>TRBV7-7|-|TRBJ1-1|-|15
TGTGCCAGCAGTCAGATAGCCACCTCGGGCGCTGAAGCTTTCTTT
CASSQIATSGAEAFF
>TRBV5-1|-|TRBJ1-1|-|15
TGCGCCAGCAGCCCCCGCGGACCGTCTAACACTGAAGCTTTCTTT
CASSPRGPSNTEAFF
>TRBV5-1|-|TRBJ1-6|once|14
TGCGCCAGCAGCCCGCCGGACGGGGATTCACCCCTCCACTTT
CASSPPDGDSPLHF
>TRBV19|TRBD1|TRBJ2-3|-|14
TGTGCCAGTAGTTGGGGACAGCGCACAGATACGCAGTATTTT
CASSWGQRTDTQYF
>TRBV6-8|TRBD1|TRBJ1-1|once|15
TGTGCCAGCACTAGGGCAGGGGGAGGTGTGGCTGAAGCTTTCTTT
CASTRAGGGVAEAFF
>TRBV10-2|-|TRBJ2-1|-|15
TGCGCCAGCAGTCCCGATGGAGGAAGAGGGAATGAGCAGTTCTTC
CASSPDGGRGNEQFF